Listed below are T cell receptor beta chains from one sample, sequenced in a study of shared clonotypes between healthy human individuals. TCRdb keeps only in-frame clones here, not all; method: immunoSEQ multiplex PCR. The data show 2 million to 2.5 million clones, around 92% seen once. Specimen: naive CD4+ T cells from PBMCs. Receptor source: a young man in good health. Some clones in this sample may be carry-over from other donors' samples. CDR3s include the opening cysteine and the closing phenylalanine or tryptophan. Fields, in order: V gene, J gene, CDR3 protein.

>TRBV27|TRBJ2-5
CASSYIDRGETQYF
>TRBV27|TRBJ1-1
CASSLLMNTEAFF
>TRBV14|TRBJ2-3
CASSHYLAGDTQYF
>TRBV7-6|TRBJ1-2
CASSPGLGGRVGYGYTF
>TRBV18|TRBJ1-1
CASSPGFRDTTEAFF
>TRBV5-8|TRBJ1-3
CASSLVGASGNTIYF
>TRBV28|TRBJ1-2
CASRTGVVYGYTF
>TRBV5-1|TRBJ2-7
CASSLAGAEYEQYF
>TRBV15|TRBJ2-7
CATSRVGGRLNEQYF
>TRBV27|TRBJ2-1
CASSLIGYNEQFF
>TRBV7-9|TRBJ1-1
CASSLSGTLNTEAFF
>TRBV19|TRBJ1-1
CASSPGPGTSDTEAFF
>TRBV5-1|TRBJ2-1
CASSLTGDNEQFF
>TRBV5-6|TRBJ2-2
CASSPGTAYTGELFF
>TRBV27|TRBJ2-5
CASSFWPLEETQYF
>TRBV5-1|TRBJ1-1
CASSLDPTTEAFF
>TRBV6-5|TRBJ2-5
CASSYSIPGLETQYF
>TRBV6-6|TRBJ2-7
CASSYGGGMYEQYF
>TRBV9|TRBJ2-1
CASSVEARAGVEQFF
>TRBV25-1|TRBJ2-5
CASSEHTLETQYF
>TRBV7-9|TRBJ1-4
CASSFRTGGTNEKLFF
>TRBV5-4|TRBJ2-1
CASSLPGGYNEQFF
>TRBV6-6|TRBJ1-1
CASRQGRGAHTTEAFF
>TRBV28|TRBJ1-5
CASSPDQVGNQPQHF
>TRBV6-6|TRBJ1-2
CASSPPNRGRPGYTF
>TRBV27|TRBJ2-7
CASSLGRGTGGMSSYEQYF
>TRBV5-4|TRBJ1-1
CASSLPDRGSEAFF
>TRBV9|TRBJ1-3
CASSESGFGNTIYF
>TRBV28|TRBJ1-2
CASNPGGTQDYGYTF
>TRBV10-3|TRBJ1-1
CAISETEPDRGRLNTEAFF
>TRBV4-2|TRBJ2-1
CASSQDSGNEQFF
>TRBV20-1|TRBJ2-7
CSVEPGSQEYF
>TRBV9|TRBJ2-1
CASSAVQGGHNEQFF
>TRBV6-5|TRBJ1-1
CASSYEEGTEAFF
>TRBV29-1|TRBJ2-7
CSVGGDSYEQYF
>TRBV9|TRBJ1-1
CASSAIGTTNTEAFF
>TRBV19|TRBJ1-1
CASSIRDREGTEAFF
>TRBV28|TRBJ2-3
CASSFPFNRGSDTQYF
>TRBV4-3|TRBJ1-2
CASSQDFSGTHNNYGYTF
>TRBV9|TRBJ2-1
CASSVTGGTYNEQFF
>TRBV7-2|TRBJ2-7
CASSRSGGIYEQYF
>TRBV6-1|TRBJ2-7
CASSEGRGYSYEQYF
>TRBV28|TRBJ2-2
CASSLRTPTNTGELFF
>TRBV5-4|TRBJ2-2
CASSLMRLSNTGELFF
>TRBV19|TRBJ2-7
CASSDDRARNEQYF
>TRBV28|TRBJ1-1
CASSLGGRGPDTEAFF
>TRBV12-5|TRBJ2-1
CASGMGQVQDEQFF
>TRBV28|TRBJ1-5
CASSHPGLGNQPQHF
>TRBV7-8|TRBJ2-7
CASSLATGYRYEQYF
>TRBV5-1|TRBJ2-1
CASSQGEAGGEQFF
>TRBV25-1|TRBJ2-4
CASSESGTVVAKNIQYF
>TRBV5-1|TRBJ2-5
CASSTGTAVGETQYF
>TRBV14|TRBJ1-3
CASSQGLGNTIYF
>TRBV5-4|TRBJ2-7
CASSLGFGYEQYF